Below are 27 T cell receptor beta chains sequenced from a single sample in a study of blood T cell repertoires in COVID-19. Libraries were prepared by immunoSEQ multiplex PCR; TCRdb keeps only in-frame clonotypes and omits some of them. Of about 70,000 clones listed, around 87% are singletons. Sequenced input: peripheral blood. The receptors originated from a human donor in a cohort sampled during active COVID-19.

V and J are TRBV9 and TRBJ2-1; 9 positions agree with TRBD2. The germline V gene encodes CDR1 SGDLS and CDR2 YYNGEE. Trimming cost V 2 bases and J 7 bases; bases outside gene matches: 7. The CDR3 is 15 residues long. The CDR3 region has the DNA TGTGCCAGCAGCGTCGGCGGGGGGGCCGAGAATGAGCAGTTCTTC. Amino acid sequence: CASSVGGGAENEQFF. The full variable domain, completed using reference TRBV9 and TRBJ2-1, is DSGVTQTPKHLITATGQRVTLRCSPRSGDLSVYWYQQSLDQGLQFLIQYYNGEERAKGNILERFSAQQFPDLHSELNLSSLELGDSALYFCASSVGGGAENEQFFGPGTRLTVL.

This chain connects TRBV6-5 to TRBJ1-2, with no clear D. There are 12 residues in the CDR3. Trimming took off 9 bases at V and 2 bases at J, with 10 bases between the two ends. Germline V gene sequence: CDR1 MNHEY, CDR2 SVGAGI. CDR3 in amino acids: CASRTGNYGYTF. DNA for the CDR3: TGTGCCAGTCGCACGGGGAACTATGGCTACACCTTC.

V is TRBV28 and J is TRBJ2-3; TRBD2 is a possible D gene (6 bases). The CDR3 sequence is 18 residues long. V lost 0 bases and J 0 bases, leaving 16 bases between the germline ends. Per germline, CDR1 MDHEN and CDR2 SYDVKM. Written as DNA, the CDR3 is TGTGCCAGCAGTTTATGGGCCTCTTCAGGGACTAGCACAGATACGCAGTATTTT. Its translation is CASSLWASSGTSTDTQYF.

This chain joins TRBV19 and TRBJ1-1, with D maybe TRBD1 (5 bases). CDR1 and CDR2 from the germline V gene are LNHDA and SQIVND (reference sequence). V gave up 5 bases and J gave up 6 bases, with 16 bases separating them. The CDR3 contains 14 residues. The CDR3 DNA is TGTGCCAGTAGTGATCGGGACGGGAGCTCTGAAGCTTTCTTT. This encodes CASSDRDGSSEAFF.

A few counts support this clone. The sample holds other DNA sequences that translate to the same CDR3. This chain connects TRBV29-1 to TRBJ1-1; tentative D call: TRBD1 (6 bases). V shed 4 bases and J shed 1 base, with 10 bases lying between them. The V gene's germline CDR1 is SQVTM and CDR2 ANQGSEA. The CDR3 spans 13 residues. The CDR3 reads CSVVTGPNTEAFF. The CDR3 nucleotides are TGCAGCGTTGTAACAGGGCCGAACACTGAAGCTTTCTTT.

The chain recombines TRBV6-5 with TRBJ1-2, with 9 bases that match TRBD1. The CDR3 is 14 residues long. Trimming took 6 bases from V and 8 from J; bases not matched to a gene: 10. In germline, CDR1 is MNHEY, CDR2 SVGAGI. The CDR3 DNA sequence: TGTGCCAGCAGGCCGGGACAGGGAATTTCCGGCTACACCTTC. Translating gives CASRPGQGISGYTF.

The chain recombines TRBV7-9 with TRBJ1-6; perhaps TRBD1 as D (5 bases). The germline gives CDR1 SEHNR, CDR2 FQNEAQ (reference sequence). CDR3 length: 15 residues. Trimming left V 4 bases short and J 6 bases short, with 13 bases between. The CDR3 sequence is CASSSYSGGNSPLHF. The DNA for the CDR3 is TGTGCCAGCAGCTCGTACAGCGGGGGTAATTCACCCCTCCACTTT.

This chain uses TRBV4-1 with TRBJ2-2, with a weak D call TRBD1 (6 bases). The V and J ends lost 0 bases and 1 base respectively, with 9 bases between them. CDR3 length equals 16 residues. Germline CDR1 and CDR2: MGHRA and YSYEKL. CDR3 loop: CASSQDGRGNTGELFF. The CDR3 coding sequence is TGCGCCAGCAGCCAAGATGGCAGGGGGAACACCGGGGAGCTGTTTTTT.

The rearrangement uses TRBV19 and TRBJ2-7; the D gene is possibly TRBD1 (5 bases). Germline CDR1 LNHDA, CDR2 SQIVND (reference sequence). CDR3 size: 13 residues. Trimming left V 5 bases short and J 2 bases short, with 10 bases between. DNA of the CDR3: TGTGCCAGTAGTTCGACAGTAACCTACGAGCAGTACTTC. As protein: CASSSTVTYEQYF.

Notes on this clone: One end of the junction varies from germline; a read error may be responsible. The J gene is TRBJ1-4, the V gene TRBV6-1; 9 positions agree with TRBD1. CDR3 length: 18 residues. Germline lookup yields CDR1 MNHNS and CDR2 SASEGT. Here the CDR3 reads CTSSEVVAGTGLDEKLFF. CDR3 sequence (DNA): TGTACCAGCAGTGAAGTGGTTGCTGGGACAGGGTTGGATGAAAAACTGTTTTTT.

This chain links TRBV5-1 with TRBJ2-2; 13 bases are a match to TRBD2. Losses at the gene ends were 3 bases for V and 4 bases for J; bases not matched to a gene: 3. In germline, CDR1 is SGHRS, CDR2 YFSETQ. The CDR3 is 16 residues long. This CDR3 is CASSSGTSGVTGELFF. As DNA, the CDR3 is TGCGCCAGCAGCTCCGGGACTAGCGGGGTCACCGGGGAGCTGTTTTTT.

A few counts support this clone. V is TRBV2 and J is TRBJ2-2, with D possibly matching TRBD1 (5 bases). V shed 1 base and J shed 12 bases, with 9 bases lying between them. The CDR3 spans 12 residues. Germline CDR1 reads SNHLY; CDR2 reads FYNNEI. The CDR3 nucleotides read TGTGCCAGCAGTGAAGGACAGAAGCAGCTGTTTTTT. This encodes CASSEGQKQLFF.

The rearrangement links TRBV27 to TRBJ1-1; no clear D. Germline CDR1 is MNHEY and CDR2 is SMNVEV (reference sequence). This CDR3 spans 15 amino acids. Trimming took off 10 bases at V and 4 bases at J, with 22 bases between the two ends. Here the CDR3 DNA reads TGTGCCACCGCCGTGTCAGTTTGGGGAGCCACTGAAGCTTTCTTT. It yields the protein CATAVSVWGATEAFF.

The chain employs TRBV18 and TRBJ1-2; 8 bases are shared with TRBD1. CDR1 and CDR2 from the germline V gene are KGHSH and LQKENI. Losses at the gene ends were 3 bases for V and 3 bases for J; bases not matched to a gene: 9. This CDR3 comprises 16 residues. CDR3 residues: CASSPFEMGQDYGYTF. The CDR3 DNA reads as TGTGCCAGCTCACCTTTTGAAATGGGACAGGACTATGGCTACACCTTC.

This sequence joins TRBV5-6 and TRBJ2-7, with 8 bases that match TRBD2. The germline V gene encodes CDR1 SGHDT and CDR2 YYEEEE. The CDR3 has 16 residues. The trim removed 0 bases at V and 2 bases at J, leaving 7 bases unmatched. The DNA for the CDR3 is TGTGCCAGCAGCTTGGCCTTTGGCGGGGGGACCTACGAGCAGTACTTC. The encoded protein is CASSLAFGGGTYEQYF.

This clone was observed once. The V gene is TRBV3-1 (or the pseudogene TRBV3-2), the J gene TRBJ2-5, with D possibly being TRBD1 (6 bases). This CDR3 comprises 14 residues. V lost 1 base and J 1 base, leaving 7 bases between the germline ends. CDR1 LGHDT and CDR2 YNNKEL come from the germline V gene (reference sequence). The CDR3 sequence is CASSQVRGQETQYF. CDR3 DNA: TGTGCCAGCAGCCAAGTCAGGGGCCAAGAGACCCAGTACTTC.

The V and J genes are TRBV5-1 and TRBJ1-1; 8 bases map to TRBD1. CDR1 SGHRS and CDR2 YFSETQ come from the germline V gene. The CDR3 contains 14 residues. The V gene end was trimmed by 4 bases and the J gene end by 4 bases; junction bases not matched to a gene: 6. CDR3 coding DNA: TGCGCCAGCAGCGGACAGGGTGGAGTCACTGAAGCTTTCTTT. Translated: CASSGQGGVTEAFF.

The rearrangement joins TRBV7-9 to TRBJ1-1; D might be TRBD1 (5 bases). The V gene's germline CDR1 is SEHNR and CDR2 FQNEAQ (reference sequence). Trimming removed 4 bases at V and 3 bases at J, with 12 bases between. The CDR3 is 14 amino acids. CDR3 DNA sequence: TGTGCCAGCAGCTCTACAGGTGTACACACTGAAGCTTTCTTT. This codes for CASSSTGVHTEAFF. The full variable domain, in which reference TRBV7-9 and TRBJ1-1 provide the parts outside the CDR3, is DTGVSQNPRHKITKRGQNVTFRCDPISEHNRLYWYRQTLGQGPEFLTYFQNEAQLEKSRLLSDRFSAERPKGSFSTLEIQRTEQGDSAMYLCASSSTGVHTEAFFGQGTRLTVV.

The chain is built from TRBV19 and TRBJ1-1; maybe TRBD1 (5 bases). The CDR3 consists of 13 residues. Trimming removed 8 bases from V and 2 bases from J, with 12 bases in between. Germline V lookup: CDR1 LNHDA, CDR2 SQIVND (reference sequence). The CDR3 DNA sequence: TGTGCCAGTGGTCAACAGGTTAACACTGAAGCTTTCTTT. The encoded protein is CASGQQVNTEAFF.

The CDR3 DNA sequence: TGTGCCAGCAGACAGACTACCTACAATGAGCAGTTCTTC. It specifies CASRQTTYNEQFF. The genes are TRBV11-2 and TRBJ2-1, with a tentative D call TRBD2 (5 bases). V was trimmed by 6 bases and J by 2 bases, leaving 8 bases between them. Germline CDR1 is SGHAT and CDR2 is FQNNGV. CDR3 length: 13 amino acids.

The chain joins TRBV5-8 to TRBJ2-5; 9 bases line up with TRBD2. The V gene's germline CDR1 is SGHTS and CDR2 YDEGEE. The length of the CDR3 is 20 residues. The V gene end was trimmed by 2 bases and the J gene end by 2 bases; junction bases not matched to a gene: 19. The CDR3 here is CASSLSKAGGSSSVQETQYF. Here the CDR3 DNA reads TGTGCCAGCAGCTTATCAAAAGCGGGGGGTAGTAGTTCCGTTCAAGAGACCCAGTACTTC.

A few counts support this clone. The same CDR3 can be traced to other DNA sequences in this sample. The chain combines TRBV19 with TRBJ2-5, with D possibly matching TRBD2 (5 bases). The CDR3 spans 13 residues. Trimming removed 5 bases from V and 4 bases from J, with 11 bases in between. Germline CDR1 LNHDA, CDR2 SQIVND (reference sequence). The CDR3 here is CASSRARGETQYF. CDR3 nucleotides: TGTGCCAGTAGTCGCGCCCGGGGAGAGACCCAGTACTTC.

The chain couples TRBV5-1 to TRBJ2-3; 15 positions match TRBD2. Germline V CDR1 and CDR2: SGHRS, YFSETQ. V gave up 1 base and J gave up 1 base; unmatched junction bases: 10. This CDR3 has 20 amino acids. The CDR3 coding sequence is TGCGCCAGCAGCTTGAGACCGCGGACTAGCGGGGGGGCCGGCACAGATACGCAGTATTTT. Encoded protein: CASSLRPRTSGGAGTDTQYF. Looking up the rest from reference TRBV5-1 and TRBJ2-3 gives the full variable domain: KAGVTQTPRYLIKTRGQQVTLSCSPISGHRSVSWYQQTPGQGLQFLFEYFSETQRNKGNFPGRFSGRQFSNSRSEMNVSTLELGDSALYLCASSLRPRTSGGAGTDTQYFGPGTRLTVL.

Here the CDR3 reads CSASAGQPSNYGYTF. The DNA for the CDR3 is TGCAGTGCTAGTGCCGGACAGCCTTCTAACTATGGCTACACCTTC. V usage is TRBV20-1 and J usage is TRBJ1-2, with TRBD1 as a possible D gene (6 bases). Trimming stripped 3 bases from V and 0 bases from J, with 14 bases between. This CDR3 spans 15 amino acids. CDR1 is DFQATT and CDR2 is SNEGSKA in the germline V gene (reference sequence).

The gene calls are TRBV19 and TRBJ1-3; D perhaps matches TRBD1 (5 bases). The CDR3 totals 13 residues. The germline V gene encodes CDR1 LNHDA and CDR2 SQIVND (reference sequence). The V end lost 5 bases, the J end lost 3 bases, and 8 bases lay between the germline ends. This chain's CDR3 is CASSEGLGNTIYF. As DNA, the CDR3 is TGTGCCAGTAGTGAGGGACTTGGAAACACCATATATTTT.

This chain connects TRBV5-4 to TRBJ2-7; 10 nucleotides line up with TRBD1. CDR3 length: 14 residues. V was clipped by 1 base and J by 6 bases; unmatched bases: 4. CDR1 is SGHNT, CDR2 YYREEE, per germline (reference sequence). The CDR3 here is CASSLRDRGGEQYF. CDR3 nucleotide sequence: TGTGCCAGCAGCTTGCGGGACAGGGGAGGCGAGCAGTACTTC. Full variable domain (outside the CDR3, taken from reference TRBV5-4 and TRBJ2-7): ETGVTQSPTHLIKTRGQQVTLRCSSQSGHNTVSWYQQALGQGPQFIFQYYREEENGRGNFPPRFSGLQFPNYSSELNVNALELDDSALYLCASSLRDRGGEQYFGPGTRLTVT.

The chain couples TRBV12-3 or TRBV12-4 to TRBJ1-5; D gene unclear. The CDR3 loop spans 13 amino acids. V lost 3 bases to trimming and J lost 4 bases, with 7 bases between them. The CDR3 DNA follows: TGTGCCAGCAGTTTGGCGGATAATCAGCCCCAGCATTTT. It yields the protein CASSLADNQPQHF.